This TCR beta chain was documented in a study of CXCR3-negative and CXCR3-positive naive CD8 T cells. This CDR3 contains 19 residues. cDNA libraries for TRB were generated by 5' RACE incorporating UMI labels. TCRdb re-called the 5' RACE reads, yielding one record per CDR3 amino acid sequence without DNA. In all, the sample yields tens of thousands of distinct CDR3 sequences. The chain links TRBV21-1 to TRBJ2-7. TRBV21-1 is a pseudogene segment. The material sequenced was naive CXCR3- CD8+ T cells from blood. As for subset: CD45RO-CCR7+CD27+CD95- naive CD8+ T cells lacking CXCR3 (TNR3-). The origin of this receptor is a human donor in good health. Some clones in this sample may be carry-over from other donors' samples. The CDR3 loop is CASSHKNPWRRTNSYEQYF.